The 26 T cell receptor beta chains in this list originate from one sample, sequenced in a study of technical replicates of blood from a handful of donors. Sequencing used immunoSEQ multiplex PCR; TCRdb keeps in-frame clones, though not all of them. The data show tens of thousands of clones, 75% to 90% seen once. Sequencing input: PBMCs. These receptors originate from a human donor in good health. Some clones in this sample may be carry-over from other donors' samples.

The chain recombines TRBV7-8 with TRBJ2-7, with 8 bases lining up with TRBD2. Germline V gene sequence: CDR1 SGHVS, CDR2 FQNEAQ. This CDR3 comprises 15 residues. The trim removed 0 bases at V and 4 bases at J, leaving 5 bases unmatched. The CDR3 bases are TGTGCCAGCAGCTTAGCACGGGGGGGAGGTTACGAGCAGTACTTC. Protein product: CASSLARGGGYEQYF.

The genes are TRBV4-3 and TRBJ2-3; D uncertain. The germline V gene encodes CDR1 LGHNA and CDR2 YSLEER. This CDR3 comprises 14 residues. Trimming pared 2 bases from V and 0 bases from J, leaving 6 bases between. The CDR3 DNA reads as TGCGCCAGCAGCCAAACTCCCAGCACAGATACGCAGTATTTT. It specifies CASSQTPSTDTQYF.

The chain employs TRBV7-2 and TRBJ1-1; 7 bases are shared with TRBD1. This CDR3 spans 17 amino acids. CDR1 and CDR2 (germline): SGHTA, FQGNSA. V lost 5 bases to trimming and J lost 0 bases; unmatched junction nucleotides: 12. The CDR3 loop is CASSPGTARGMNTEAFF. For the CDR3, the DNA is TGTGCCAGCAGCCCCGGGACAGCCAGGGGGATGAACACTGAAGCTTTCTTT.

V gene TRBV4-3 combines with J gene TRBJ2-7, with TRBD1 as a possible D gene (5 bases). The ends were cut back, 0 bases at V and 2 bases at J, with 14 bases in the middle. Per germline, CDR1 LGHNA and CDR2 YSLEER. CDR3 length: 16 amino acids. Written as DNA, the CDR3 is TGCGCCAGCAGCCAAGATAGCCCCTCAGGGCCCTACGAGCAGTACTTC. Residues: CASSQDSPSGPYEQYF.

This chain uses TRBV4-2 with TRBJ1-6; D gene ambiguous. There are 16 residues in the CDR3. With 1 base removed from V and 8 bases from J, the gap between germline ends came to 15 bases. Per germline, CDR1 LGHNA and CDR2 YNFKEQ. CDR3 nucleotide sequence: TGTGCCAGCAGCCAAGCGGCCCCGACTTCTGATTCACCCCTCCACTTT. Its translation: CASSQAAPTSDSPLHF.

V usage is TRBV18 and J usage is TRBJ1-4; 7 nucleotides line up with TRBD1. CDR3 length: 13 amino acids. With V trimmed by 6 bases and J by 4 bases, 2 bases remained unmatched. The germline CDR1 and CDR2 sequences are KGHSH and LQKENI. This CDR3 is CASSRDSNEKLFF. CDR3 nucleotide sequence: TGTGCCAGCTCCCGGGACAGTAATGAAAAACTGTTTTTT.

This chain uses TRBV6-5 with TRBJ2-4, with 9 bases fitting TRBD1. The CDR3 has 14 amino acids. The germline gives CDR1 MNHEY, CDR2 SVGAGI. V shed 5 bases and J 5 bases; nucleotides not matched to a gene: 4. For the CDR3, the DNA is TGTGCCAGCAGTAACCGGGACAGGGAAAACATTCAGTACTTC. Its translation is CASSNRDRENIQYF.

The V gene is TRBV29-1, the J gene TRBJ1-6, with 7 bases fitting TRBD1. CDR1 is SQVTM and CDR2 is ANQGSEA in the germline V gene. J gave up 1 base and V 6 bases, and 0 bases lay outside the gene matches. This CDR3 is built from 13 residues. The CDR3 DNA follows: TGCAGCGTCAGGGGGTCCTATAATTCACCCCTCCACTTT. As protein: CSVRGSYNSPLHF.

V is TRBV7-3 and J is TRBJ2-5; 12 bases agree with TRBD2. Germline V CDR1 and CDR2: SGHTA, FQGTGA. The CDR3 spans 16 residues. The J segment lost 4 bases and the V segment lost 4 bases, leaving 7 bases of the junction unmatched. The CDR3 spells CASSSPGLAGSETQYF. CDR3 nucleotide sequence: TGTGCCAGCAGCTCCCCGGGACTAGCGGGTTCAGAGACCCAGTACTTC.

V gene TRBV4-1 combines with J gene TRBJ1-2; no clear D gene. The ends were cut back, 0 bases at V and 1 base at J, with 9 bases in the middle. Germline V CDR1 and CDR2: MGHRA, YSYEKL. The CDR3 is made up of 15 amino acids. This CDR3 is CASSQESHLNYGYTF. CDR3 bases: TGCGCCAGCAGCCAAGAGAGTCACCTTAACTATGGCTACACCTTC.

The CDR3 DNA reads TGCAGCGTGACTGGGACAGGCCCCAATCAGCCCCAGCATTTT. This gives the protein CSVTGTGPNQPQHF. V is TRBV29-1 and J is TRBJ1-5; 8 positions match TRBD1. V shed 6 bases and J 3 bases; nucleotides not matched to a gene: 7. Germline CDR1 SQVTM, CDR2 ANQGSEA. The CDR3 loop spans 14 amino acids.

This sequence joins TRBV27 and TRBJ1-2, with D maybe TRBD1 (6 bases). The germline gives CDR1 MNHEY, CDR2 SMNVEV (reference sequence). The CDR3 is made up of 17 amino acids. Deletions cut 5 bases from V and 4 bases from J, with 23 bases between. CDR3 nucleotides: TGTGCCAGCAGTCTCCGACAGACAACTGCCAGGGGCTATGGCTACACCTTC. This sequence encodes CASSLRQTTARGYGYTF.

This clone has just a few counts. The rearrangement uses TRBV19 and TRBJ1-5; 8 bases match TRBD1. Germline CDR1 LNHDA, CDR2 SQIVND (reference sequence). The CDR3 is 15 residues long. Trimming cost V 3 bases and J 5 bases; bases outside gene matches: 6. The CDR3 bases are TGTGCCAGTAGTATGCCCGGGACAGGTTATCAGCCCCAGCATTTT. Translating it yields CASSMPGTGYQPQHF.

The V and J genes are TRBV7-8 and TRBJ1-1; no clear D. Trimming removed 5 bases from V and 1 base from J, with 8 bases in between. Germline lookup yields CDR1 SGHVS and CDR2 FQNEAQ. The CDR3 runs to 13 residues. The CDR3 region has the DNA TGTGCCAGCAGCCAGTACAAGAACACTGAAGCTTTCTTT. Translation: CASSQYKNTEAFF.

The chain links TRBV12-5 to TRBJ2-3; 11 bases are a match to TRBD2. CDR1 and CDR2 from the germline V gene are LGHNT and FRNRAP. The CDR3 covers 16 residues. V trimming: 1 base; J trimming: 2 bases; junction bases outside the gene matches: 2. CDR3 sequence (DNA): TGTGCTAGTGGTTTGGGGACTAGCGGGTCCACAGATACGCAGTATTTT. Translation gives CASGLGTSGSTDTQYF. The full variable domain, in which reference TRBV12-5 and TRBJ2-3 provide the parts outside the CDR3, is DARVTQTPRHKVTEMGQEVTMRCQPILGHNTVFWYRQTMMQGLELLAYFRNRAPLDDSGMPKDRFSAEMPDATLATLKIQPSEPRDSAVYFCASGLGTSGSTDTQYFGPGTRLTVL.

The count of this clone is one. The rearrangement uses TRBV9 and TRBJ1-4; 7 positions agree with TRBD1. Germline trimming cut 3 bases from V and 8 bases from J; bases unmatched to any gene: 10. CDR1 is SGDLS, CDR2 YYNGEE, per germline. The length of the CDR3 is 15 residues. CDR3 coding DNA: TGTGCCAGCAGCGAAACAGGGGCGAGGGGGGAAAAACTGTTTTTT. Its protein product is CASSETGARGEKLFF.

CDR3 loop: CASSETGDYGYTF. The CDR3 DNA sequence: TGTGCCAGCAGTGAGACAGGGGACTATGGCTACACCTTC. The chain recombines TRBV2 with TRBJ1-2, with TRBD1 matching 8 bases. The V and J ends lost 3 bases and 3 bases, in that order; junction bases with no gene match: 0. The CDR3 is made up of 13 amino acids. The germline V gene encodes CDR1 SNHLY and CDR2 FYNNEI.

This clone was recorded once. The CDR3 region is CASSVRDSRGTGELFF. The CDR3 DNA is TGTGCCAGTAGTGTCCGGGACAGTAGGGGCACCGGGGAGCTGTTTTTT. V usage is TRBV19 and J usage is TRBJ2-2; 7 bases map to TRBD1. The germline V gene has CDR1 LNHDA and CDR2 SQIVND (reference sequence). Germline trimming cut 5 bases from V and 4 bases from J; bases unmatched to any gene: 10. This CDR3 is built from 16 residues.

V gene TRBV27 combines with J gene TRBJ2-1; possible D gene TRBD2, 5 bases. The CDR3 loop spans 16 amino acids. Germline V gene lookup returns CDR1 MNHEY and CDR2 SMNVEV (reference sequence). The V and J ends lost 1 base and 5 bases respectively, with 15 bases between them. CDR3 sequence reads: CASSLFPRLPNNEQFF. As DNA, the CDR3 is TGTGCCAGCAGTTTATTTCCGAGACTACCCAACAATGAGCAGTTCTTC.

The chain is built from TRBV2 and TRBJ1-6, with D tentatively TRBD1 (5 bases). Germline lookup yields CDR1 SNHLY and CDR2 FYNNEI. This CDR3 is built from 16 residues. V lost 5 bases and J 10 bases, leaving 21 bases between the germline ends. CDR3 protein: CASSTNSGGDGSPLHF. The DNA for the CDR3 is TGTGCCAGCAGTACCAATTCAGGAGGGGATGGGTCACCCCTCCACTTT.

J is TRBJ2-5 and V is TRBV4-1, with TRBD1 matching over 8 bases. Germline assignment: CDR1 MGHRA and CDR2 YSYEKL. This CDR3 has 13 amino acids. Germline trimming cut 6 bases from V and 4 bases from J; bases unmatched to any gene: 4. CDR3 DNA sequence: TGCGCCAGCAGTCTTACAGGGGGAGAGACCCAGTACTTC. It encodes CASSLTGGETQYF.

This clone was counted a few times. The J gene is TRBJ2-3, the V gene TRBV10-3; D gene uncertain. The CDR3 is 11 amino acids. CDR1 and CDR2 (germline): ENHRY, SYGVKD. The ends were cut back, 11 bases at V and 5 bases at J, with 11 bases in the middle. This CDR3 is CAASEEDTQYF. The DNA of the CDR3 is TGTGCCGCATCAGAAGAAGATACGCAGTATTTT.

This chain uses TRBV30 with TRBJ2-3, with D tentatively TRBD2 (6 bases). Trimming pared 2 bases from V and 10 bases from J, leaving 16 bases between. The CDR3 loop spans 13 amino acids. Germline V gives CDR1 GTSNPN, CDR2 SVGIG (reference sequence). CDR3 amino acids: CAWSSSRLVSQYF. The CDR3 nucleotides are TGTGCCTGGAGTTCCTCCCGACTAGTTTCGCAGTATTTT. The whole variable domain, filled in from reference TRBV30 and TRBJ2-3, reads SQTIHQWPATLVQPVGSPLSLECTVEGTSNPNLYWYRQAAGRGLQLLFYSVGIGQISSEVPQNLSASRPQDRQFILSSKKLLLSDSGFYLCAWSSSRLVSQYFGPGTRLTVL.

The V gene is TRBV11-3, the J gene TRBJ2-3; D possibly corresponds to TRBD1 (5 bases). V lost 0 bases to trimming and J lost 0 bases, with 7 bases between them. CDR3 length equals 15 residues. Germline loops: CDR1 SGHNT, CDR2 YENEEA. Here the CDR3 reads CASSLDGASTDTQYF. In DNA, the CDR3 is TGTGCCAGCAGCTTAGATGGGGCTAGCACAGATACGCAGTATTTT.

V is TRBV27 and J is TRBJ1-6, with 10 positions matching TRBD1. This CDR3 comprises 17 residues. The germline gives CDR1 MNHEY, CDR2 SMNVEV (reference sequence). V lost 6 bases, J lost 6 bases, and 11 bases stayed unmatched. The CDR3 DNA sequence: TGTGCCAGCAGAACACCTTACCGGGACAGGGGTAATTCACCCCTCCACTTT. Its protein product is CASRTPYRDRGNSPLHF.

The chain couples TRBV15 to TRBJ2-7; tentative D call: TRBD2 (6 bases). The CDR3 loop spans 13 amino acids. The V end was cut by 3 bases, the J end by 4 bases, with 10 bases between. Germline V gives CDR1 LNHNV, CDR2 YYDKDF (reference sequence). Here the CDR3 reads CATSSVTSYEQYF. The CDR3, as DNA: TGTGCCACCAGCAGTGTGACTAGTTACGAGCAGTACTTC. Full variable domain (missing parts from reference TRBV15 and TRBJ2-7): DAMVIQNPRYQVTQFGKPVTLSCSQTLNHNVMYWYQQKSSQAPKLLFHYYDKDFNNEADTPDNFQSRRPNTSFCFLDIRSPGLGDTAMYLCATSSVTSYEQYFGPGTRLTVT.